Following are 28 T cell receptor beta chains from one sample sequenced in a study of blood T cell repertoires in COVID-19. Data came from immunoSEQ multiplex PCR; TCRdb stores just in-frame clones and leaves some out. The sample has about 160,000 clones, around 82% seen once. Sequencing was carried out using peripheral blood. The source of these receptors is a woman aged 40 to 50 with COVID-19, enrolled during active disease.

The chain joins TRBV27 to TRBJ2-2; D gene uncertain. With 6 bases removed from V and 0 bases from J, the gap between germline ends came to 14 bases. The CDR3 consists of 16 residues. Germline V gene lookup returns CDR1 MNHEY and CDR2 SMNVEV (reference sequence). CDR3 amino acids: CASSPQVISNTGELFF. Written as DNA, the CDR3 is TGTGCCAGCAGCCCCCAGGTTATTTCGAACACCGGGGAGCTGTTTTTT.

The genes are TRBV5-4 and TRBJ2-5, with D tentatively TRBD1 (6 bases). In germline, CDR1 is SGHNT, CDR2 YYREEE (reference sequence). The CDR3 has 13 amino acids. V was cut by 2 bases and J by 5 bases, with 10 bases left in between. CDR3 amino acids: CASSLQGGETQYF. The CDR3, as DNA: TGTGCCAGCAGCTTACAGGGTGGCGAGACCCAGTACTTC. The complete variable domain, with remaining parts taken from reference TRBV5-4 and TRBJ2-5, reads ETGVTQSPTHLIKTRGQQVTLRCSSQSGHNTVSWYQQALGQGPQFIFQYYREEENGRGNFPPRFSGLQFPNYSSELNVNALELDDSALYLCASSLQGGETQYFGPGTRLLVL.

The CDR3 DNA follows: TGTGCCAGCAGCCCCGGAGACCAGCCCCAGCATTTT. This translates into CASSPGDQPQHF. The rearrangement uses TRBV3-1 (or the pseudogene TRBV3-2) and TRBJ1-5; D not resolved. Trimming pared 4 bases from V and 7 bases from J, leaving 8 bases between. This CDR3 comprises 12 residues. Germline CDR1 LGHDT, CDR2 YNNKEL (reference sequence).

The chain links TRBV25-1 to TRBJ1-6, with D unclear. Germline V CDR1 and CDR2: MGHDK, SYGVNS. Trimming stripped 1 base from V and 5 bases from J, with 12 bases between. The CDR3 consists of 16 residues. CDR3 loop: CASSEWERADNSPLHF. CDR3 DNA sequence: TGTGCCAGCAGTGAATGGGAGAGGGCTGATAATTCACCCCTCCACTTT.

This chain links TRBV6-6 with TRBJ1-3, with 8 bases aligning to TRBD1. The CDR3 is 15 amino acids. V gave up 4 bases and J gave up 6 bases; unmatched junction bases: 8. The germline V gene encodes CDR1 MNHNY and CDR2 SVGAGI (reference sequence). The CDR3: CASSSGRGLLNTIYF. CDR3 DNA: TGTGCCAGCAGTTCGGGCAGGGGGCTATTAAACACCATATATTTT.

Here the CDR3 reads CASSPAGGGPLNIQYF. The CDR3, as DNA: TGTGCCAGCAGCCCAGCCGGGGGAGGACCCCTGAACATTCAGTACTTC. The chain recombines TRBV7-3 with TRBJ2-4; tentatively, D is TRBD2 (6 bases). Deletions cut 5 bases from V and 7 bases from J, with 21 bases between. CDR1 SGHTA and CDR2 FQGTGA come from the germline V gene. The CDR3 sequence is 16 residues long. The complete variable domain, with remaining parts taken from reference TRBV7-3 and TRBJ2-4, reads GAGVSQTPSNKVTEKGKYVELRCDPISGHTALYWYRQSLGQGPEFLIYFQGTGAADDSGLPNDRFFAVRPEGSVSTLKIQRTERGDSAVYLCASSPAGGGPLNIQYFGAGTRLSVL.

The J gene is TRBJ2-1, the V gene TRBV7-3, with 8 bases that match TRBD2. The V and J ends lost 5 bases and 6 bases, in that order; junction bases with no gene match: 9. The CDR3 runs 15 residues. Germline values: CDR1 SGHTA, CDR2 FQGTGA. CDR3 loop: CASSNPGGAFNEQFF. In DNA form, the CDR3 reads TGTGCCAGCAGCAACCCCGGGGGGGCCTTCAATGAGCAGTTCTTC.

The chain employs TRBV5-1 and TRBJ2-1; 14 positions agree with TRBD2. This CDR3 is built from 15 residues. Trimming cost V 6 bases and J 9 bases; bases outside gene matches: 8. Per the germline V gene, CDR1 is SGHRS and CDR2 is YFSETQ. The CDR3 sequence is CASTSGTSGSSEQFF. The DNA of the CDR3 is TGCGCCAGCACCTCCGGGACTAGCGGGAGCAGTGAGCAGTTCTTC.

This sequence joins TRBV19 and TRBJ2-1, with unresolved D. From germline, CDR1 is LNHDA and CDR2 SQIVND (reference sequence). Between the trimmed V and J ends, which lost 8 bases and 0 bases, there was a span of 14 bases. This CDR3 has 15 amino acids. CDR3 in DNA: TGTGCCAGTGCGTCCCGAGAGGACTCCTACAATGAGCAGTTCTTC. This gives the protein CASASREDSYNEQFF.

The J gene is TRBJ2-7, the V gene TRBV6-5, with a tentative D call TRBD1 (6 bases). The CDR3 totals 13 residues. Germline loops: CDR1 MNHEY, CDR2 SVGAGI. Trimming shortened V by 6 bases and J by 3 bases, and 12 bases separated the two germline ends. The CDR3 spells CASSAGTNYEQYF. DNA of the CDR3: TGTGCCAGCAGCGCCGGGACAAACTACGAGCAGTACTTC.

The chain's CDR3 is CASSFRGEQYF. The DNA of the CDR3 is TGTGCCAGCAGCTTCAGGGGCGAGCAGTACTTC. The rearrangement uses TRBV13 and TRBJ2-7; D possibly corresponds to TRBD1 (6 bases). The V and J ends lost 3 bases and 6 bases respectively, with 6 bases between them. The CDR3 is made up of 11 amino acids. CDR1 PRHDT and CDR2 FYEKMQ come from the germline V gene (reference sequence). The variable domain in full, completed from reference TRBV13 and TRBJ2-7, reads AAGVIQSPRHLIKEKRETATLKCYPIPRHDTVYWYQQGPGQDPQFLISFYEKMQSDKGSIPDRFSAQQFSDYHSELNMSSLELGDSALYFCASSFRGEQYFGPGTRLTVT.

This chain links TRBV5-4 with TRBJ1-2, with D unclear. Germline V gives CDR1 SGHNT, CDR2 YYREEE (reference sequence). Trimming took 0 bases from V and 2 from J, leaving 8 bases between them. CDR3 length: 14 amino acids. CDR3 nucleotides: TGTGCCAGCAGCTTGGGTACACGAAACTATGGCTACACCTTC. It is translated as CASSLGTRNYGYTF.

The chain is built from TRBV18 and TRBJ1-1; D not certain. CDR1 is KGHSH, CDR2 LQKENI, per germline. The CDR3 extends over 14 amino acids. Trimming stripped 2 bases from V and 2 bases from J, with 9 bases between. CDR3 loop: CASSPVSVNTEAFF. The CDR3 DNA reads as TGTGCCAGCTCACCAGTTTCAGTCAACACTGAAGCTTTCTTT.

The chain combines TRBV9 with TRBJ1-3; unclear D gene. There are 15 residues in the CDR3. Trimming pared 0 bases from V and 6 bases from J, leaving 13 bases between. The germline V gene encodes CDR1 SGDLS and CDR2 YYNGEE. CDR3 loop: CASSVGPANLNTIYF. The CDR3 DNA sequence: TGTGCCAGCAGCGTAGGTCCAGCGAACTTAAACACCATATATTTT. Drawing the rest from reference TRBV9 and TRBJ1-3, the complete variable domain is DSGVTQTPKHLITATGQRVTLRCSPRSGDLSVYWYQQSLDQGLQFLIQYYNGEERAKGNILERFSAQQFPDLHSELNLSSLELGDSALYFCASSVGPANLNTIYFGEGSWLTVV.

J is TRBJ2-2 and V is TRBV11-2; D call uncertain. This CDR3 has 13 amino acids. V lost 3 bases, J lost 6 bases, and 8 bases lay in between. Germline values: CDR1 SGHAT, CDR2 FQNNGV. CDR3 nucleotides: TGTGCCAGCAGCTTTCTGGCCCCCGGGGAGCTGTTTTTT. This translates into CASSFLAPGELFF.

This chain joins TRBV20-1 and TRBJ1-1, with D perhaps TRBD1 (5 bases). The V end was cut by 3 bases, the J end by 11 bases, with 13 bases between. This CDR3 has 11 residues. The V gene's germline CDR1 is DFQATT and CDR2 SNEGSKA (reference sequence). The CDR3 DNA reads as TGCAGTGCTAGCCAAACAGGTGAGGCTTTCTTT. Amino acid sequence: CSASQTGEAFF.

The V call is TRBV7-3, the J call TRBJ2-2; TRBD1 matches at 8 bases. J gave up 7 bases and V 5 bases, and 6 bases lay outside the gene matches. Germline loops: CDR1 SGHTA, CDR2 FQGTGA. The CDR3 extends over 14 amino acids. CDR3 nucleotide sequence: TGTGCCAGCAGCCGCGACAGGGGAGTCGGGGAGCTGTTTTTT. Encoded protein: CASSRDRGVGELFF.

The chain carries TRBV3-1 (or the pseudogene TRBV3-2) and TRBJ1-2; tentative D call: TRBD1 (6 bases). The CDR3 totals 12 residues. Trimming left V 1 base short and J 8 bases short, with 8 bases between. In germline, CDR1 is LGHDT, CDR2 YNNKEL (reference sequence). The DNA for the CDR3 is TGTGCCAGCAGCCAAGGGACAGTAGGCTACACCTTC. Its protein product is CASSQGTVGYTF.

The V gene is TRBV7-9, the J gene TRBJ2-1; TRBD2 matches at 10 bases. The CDR3 extends over 16 amino acids. Losses at the gene ends were 5 bases for V and 2 bases for J; bases not matched to a gene: 6. The germline gives CDR1 SEHNR, CDR2 FQNEAQ (reference sequence). Here the CDR3 DNA reads TGTGCCAGCAGCGTGGCGAGCGGGAGGGCCTACAATGAGCAGTTCTTC. Its translation is CASSVASGRAYNEQFF.

The gene calls are TRBV6-5 and TRBJ2-5; 8 nucleotides line up with TRBD1. The CDR3 spans 16 residues. The germline gives CDR1 MNHEY, CDR2 SVGAGI. V lost 0 bases and J lost 2; bases outside the gene matches: 5. CDR3 amino acids: CASSYSWTGNQETQYF. The CDR3 DNA reads as TGTGCCAGCAGTTACTCATGGACAGGGAATCAAGAGACCCAGTACTTC.

The V and J genes are TRBV7-9 and TRBJ2-3; tentative D call: TRBD2 (6 bases). The germline V and J ends were trimmed by 11 bases and 4 bases, with 13 bases remaining between them. CDR1 is SEHNR and CDR2 is FQNEAQ in the germline V gene (reference sequence). This CDR3 spans 12 amino acids. The CDR3 coding sequence is TGTGCCTCAGCATGGGGGGCAGATACGCAGTATTTT. It translates to CASAWGADTQYF.

This chain joins TRBV5-1 and TRBJ2-1; the match to TRBD2 covers 7 bases. The CDR3 covers 16 residues. Germline loops: CDR1 SGHRS, CDR2 YFSETQ. Trimming at V came to 4 bases and at J to 5 bases, leaving 12 bases not matched to a gene. CDR3 DNA: TGCGCCAGCAGCCCGCGGACTAGTACTACCCACAATGAGCAGTTCTTC. Encoded protein: CASSPRTSTTHNEQFF.

This clone has just one count. The chain uses TRBV27 and TRBJ1-5; the D gene is possibly TRBD1 (6 bases). The germline V and J ends were trimmed by 5 bases and 6 bases, with 14 bases remaining between them. The CDR3 is made up of 14 amino acids. Germline V lookup: CDR1 MNHEY, CDR2 SMNVEV (reference sequence). CDR3 sequence reads: CASSIQGRSQPQHF. DNA for the CDR3: TGTGCCAGCAGTATACAGGGAAGAAGTCAGCCCCAGCATTTT.

The chain uses TRBV6-1 and TRBJ2-7, with 8 bases identical to TRBD2. Germline assignment: CDR1 MNHNS and CDR2 SASEGT. The CDR3 has 14 residues. V lost 2 bases, J lost 6 bases, and 6 bases stayed unmatched. CDR3 sequence (DNA): TGTGCCAGCAGTGAACTACAAACTAGCGGCGAGCAGTACGTC. Its translation is CASSELQTSGEQYV.

The chain recombines TRBV5-5 with TRBJ2-7; maybe TRBD2 (6 bases). This CDR3 has 14 residues. Germline CDR1 is SGHKS and CDR2 is YYEKEE (reference sequence). Trimming took off 0 bases at V and 3 bases at J, with 10 bases between the two ends. This chain's CDR3 is CASSLGAGFYEQYV. CDR3 nucleotide sequence: TGTGCCAGCAGCTTGGGGGCGGGATTCTACGAGCAGTACGTC.

This clone has only a few counts. The CDR3 protein is CASSPTERSPLHF. The CDR3 DNA reads TGTGCCAGCAGTCCCACAGAACGTTCCCCCCTCCACTTT. The chain couples TRBV2 to TRBJ1-6; D remains unclear. Trimming left V 5 bases short and J 13 bases short, with 15 bases between. The CDR3 loop spans 13 amino acids. In germline, CDR1 is SNHLY, CDR2 FYNNEI.

This clone was recorded only once. V is TRBV20-1 and J is TRBJ2-5, with 11 bases lining up with TRBD2. Losses at the gene ends were 3 bases for V and 2 bases for J; bases not matched to a gene: 8. The length of the CDR3 is 16 residues. Germline V gives CDR1 DFQATT, CDR2 SNEGSKA (reference sequence). The CDR3 DNA reads as TGCAGTGCTAGTTCCCCGGGACTAGCGGTACAAGAGACCCAGTACTTC. Translated: CSASSPGLAVQETQYF.

The chain is built from TRBV10-1 and TRBJ1-1, with D possibly TRBD1 on 6 matching bases. The germline V gene encodes CDR1 WNHNN and CDR2 SYGVQD (reference sequence). V was cut by 3 bases and J by 7 bases, with 15 bases left in between. This CDR3 comprises 14 residues. The chain's CDR3 is CASSEVGGGGEAFF. Written as DNA, the CDR3 is TGCGCCAGCAGTGAAGTCGGAGGGGGGGGTGAAGCTTTCTTT.